The 4 T cell receptor beta chains below all came from one sample that was sequenced in a study of shared clonotypes between healthy human individuals. Here immunoSEQ multiplex PCR was the method, and the copy in TCRdb shows in-frame clones only, minus some. The sample has under 2.5 million clones, just under 95% seen once. Material for sequencing was naive CD4+ T cells from PBMCs. Sample subset: CD45RA+ positively selected. These receptors came from a young man in good health. Some clones in this sample may be carry-over from other donors' samples.

J is TRBJ2-7 and V is TRBV4-1, with TRBD1 matching over 12 bases. The germline V gene encodes CDR1 MGHRA and CDR2 YSYEKL. The CDR3 spans 20 residues. J was trimmed by 0 bases and V by 0 bases; bases with no gene match: 12. CDR3 in amino acids: CASSQEGTGGPFMPSYEQYF. The CDR3 DNA follows: TGCGCCAGCAGCCAAGAAGGGACAGGGGGCCCGTTTATGCCCTCCTACGAGCAGTACTTC.

The rearrangement links TRBV5-1 to TRBJ2-7; D is perhaps TRBD1 or TRBD2 (6 bases each). The CDR3 consists of 13 residues. The germline CDR1 and CDR2 sequences are SGHRS and YFSETQ. Deletions cut 5 bases from V and 1 base from J, with 10 bases between. CDR3: CASRGGGSYEQYF. CDR3 DNA: TGCGCCAGCAGGGGGGGCGGATCCTACGAGCAGTACTTC. Drawing the rest from reference TRBV5-1 and TRBJ2-7, the complete variable domain is KAGVTQTPRYLIKTRGQQVTLSCSPISGHRSVSWYQQTPGQGLQFLFEYFSETQRNKGNFPGRFSGRQFSNSRSEMNVSTLELGDSALYLCASRGGGSYEQYFGPGTRLTVT.

This clone was picked up one time. V usage is TRBV27 and J usage is TRBJ2-5; 7 positions match TRBD1. J gave up 7 bases and V 4 bases, and 12 bases lay outside the gene matches. The CDR3 has 15 amino acids. Germline CDR1 reads MNHEY; CDR2 reads SMNVEV (reference sequence). CDR3 sequence (DNA): TGTGCCAGCAGTTCAACACAGGGCAGGGGGTGGACCCAGTACTTC. Its translation is CASSSTQGRGWTQYF.

This clone appeared once. For the CDR3, the DNA is TGCGCCAGCAGCTTAGCGGCTAGCGGGAGAGTCGGGGAGCTGTTTTTT. Encoded protein: CASSLAASGRVGELFF. V and J are TRBV5-1 and TRBJ2-2; 10 bases are shared with TRBD2. Germline CDR1 SGHRS, CDR2 YFSETQ. The junction had 8 bases not matched to a gene; V was cut back by 2 bases and J by 7 bases. The CDR3 spans 16 residues.